Included here is one T cell receptor beta chain sequence, with context. This entry is derived from a study of T cells of healthy individuals. This CDR3 comprises 13 residues. The germline gives CDR1 MNHEY, CDR2 SVGAGI. Deletions cut 3 bases from V and 8 bases from J, with 13 bases between. TCRdb processed the 5' RACE reads anew with MiXCR; each CDR3 protein has one entry. The sample has about 63,000 distinct CDR3 sequences, 16% seen once. J is TRBJ1-1 and V is TRBV6-5; D perhaps matches TRBD1 (6 bases). This TCR was sampled from a human donor in good health. The CDR3 protein is CASSYARGLEAFF. DNA of the CDR3: TGTGCCAGCAGTTATGCGCGGGGGCTAGAAGCTTTCTTT.